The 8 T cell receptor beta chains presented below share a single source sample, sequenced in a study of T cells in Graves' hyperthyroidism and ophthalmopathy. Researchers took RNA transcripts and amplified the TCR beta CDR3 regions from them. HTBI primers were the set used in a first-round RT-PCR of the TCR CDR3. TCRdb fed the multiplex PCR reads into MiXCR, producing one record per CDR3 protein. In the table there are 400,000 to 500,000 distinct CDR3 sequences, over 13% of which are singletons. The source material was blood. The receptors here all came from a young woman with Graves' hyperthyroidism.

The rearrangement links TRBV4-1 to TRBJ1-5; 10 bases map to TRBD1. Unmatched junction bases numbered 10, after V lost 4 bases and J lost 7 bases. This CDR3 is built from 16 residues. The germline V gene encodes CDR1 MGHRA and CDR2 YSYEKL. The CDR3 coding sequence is TGCGCCAGCAGCCTATATCGCGGGACAGGGGAACAGCCCCAGCATTTT. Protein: CASSLYRGTGEQPQHF.

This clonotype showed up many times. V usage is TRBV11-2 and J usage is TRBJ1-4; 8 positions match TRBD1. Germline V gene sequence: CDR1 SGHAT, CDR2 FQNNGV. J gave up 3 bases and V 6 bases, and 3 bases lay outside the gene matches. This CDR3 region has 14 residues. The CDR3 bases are TGTGCCAGCAGAAGGGACAGGTCTAATGAAAAACTGTTTTTT. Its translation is CASRRDRSNEKLFF.

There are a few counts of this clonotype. The CDR3 nucleotides are TGCAGTGCTAGAGAGCTCAGGACAGGGGCTGGAAACACCATATATTTT. It is translated as CSARELRTGAGNTIYF. The chain uses TRBV20-1 and TRBJ1-3; 9 positions match TRBD1. Looked up from germline, CDR1 is DFQATT and CDR2 is SNEGSKA (reference sequence). The V and J ends lost 0 bases and 2 bases, in that order; junction bases with no gene match: 5. The CDR3 is 16 amino acids.

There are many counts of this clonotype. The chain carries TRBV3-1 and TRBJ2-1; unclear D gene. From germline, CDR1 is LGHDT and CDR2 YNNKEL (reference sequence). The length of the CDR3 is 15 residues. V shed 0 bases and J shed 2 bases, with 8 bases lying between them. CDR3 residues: CASSQDTPAYNEQFF. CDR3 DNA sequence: TGTGCCAGCAGCCAAGACACCCCAGCCTACAATGAGCAGTTCTTC.

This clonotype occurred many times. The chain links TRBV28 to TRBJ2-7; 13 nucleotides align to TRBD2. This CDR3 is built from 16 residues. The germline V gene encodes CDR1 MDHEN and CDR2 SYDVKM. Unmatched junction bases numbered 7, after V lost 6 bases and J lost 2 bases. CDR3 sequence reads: CASRSSGTSGAYEQYV. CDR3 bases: TGTGCCAGCAGGTCTTCCGGGACTAGCGGGGCCTACGAGCAGTACGTC.

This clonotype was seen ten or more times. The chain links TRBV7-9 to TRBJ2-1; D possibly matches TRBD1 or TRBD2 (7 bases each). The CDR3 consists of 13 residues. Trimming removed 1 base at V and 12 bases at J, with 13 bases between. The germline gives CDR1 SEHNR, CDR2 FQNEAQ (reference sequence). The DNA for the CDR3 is TGTGCCAGCAGCTTAGACCAGGGGGGGAGGCAGTTCTTC. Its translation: CASSLDQGGRQFF.

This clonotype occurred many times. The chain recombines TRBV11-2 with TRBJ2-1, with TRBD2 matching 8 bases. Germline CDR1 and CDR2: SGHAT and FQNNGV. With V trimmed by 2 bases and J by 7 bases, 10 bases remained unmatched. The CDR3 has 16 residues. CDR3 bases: TGTGCCAGCAGCTTAAATACGGGAGGGTTTGGGAATGAGCAGTTCTTC. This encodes CASSLNTGGFGNEQFF.

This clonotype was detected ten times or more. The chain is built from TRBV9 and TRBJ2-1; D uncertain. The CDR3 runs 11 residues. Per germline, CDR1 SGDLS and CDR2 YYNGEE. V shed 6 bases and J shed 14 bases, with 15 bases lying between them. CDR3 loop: CASIHDPTEFF. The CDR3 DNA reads TGTGCCAGCATCCACGACCCGACGGAGTTCTTC.